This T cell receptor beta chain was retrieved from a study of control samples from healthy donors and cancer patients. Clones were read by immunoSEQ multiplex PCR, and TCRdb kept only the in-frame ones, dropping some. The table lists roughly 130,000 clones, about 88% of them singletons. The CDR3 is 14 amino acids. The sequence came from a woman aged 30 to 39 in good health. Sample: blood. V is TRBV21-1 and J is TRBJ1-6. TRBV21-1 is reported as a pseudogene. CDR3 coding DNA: TGTGCCAGCAGCAAATCTGGGGATCTTAGGCCCCTCCACTTT. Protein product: CASSKSGDLRPLHF.